One sample yielded the 7 T cell receptor beta chains listed below, sequenced in a study of cytomegalovirus exposure and HLA in healthy donors. Researchers ran the PCR with 60 Vbeta and 13 Jbeta primers. Assay: immunoSEQ multiplex PCR; the TCRdb copy retains only in-frame clones and omits some. The sample lists under 200,000 clones, 73% occurring once. The sequenced sample consisted of PBMCs. These receptors came from a woman aged 18-29 years in good health and CMV-seropositive.

The chain carries TRBV27 and TRBJ1-5; 7 nucleotides agree with TRBD1. The CDR3 totals 13 residues. The V gene's germline CDR1 is MNHEY and CDR2 SMNVEV (reference sequence). Trimming took 5 bases from V and 4 from J; bases not matched to a gene: 2. The CDR3 protein is CASSRDRNQPQHF. CDR3 bases: TGTGCCAGCAGTCGGGACAGAAATCAGCCCCAGCATTTT.

CDR3 amino acids: CASSPLGQGSDTQYF. The CDR3 coding sequence is TGCGCCAGCAGCCCGTTGGGACAGGGATCAGATACGCAGTATTTT. The chain carries TRBV5-1 and TRBJ2-3, with TRBD1 matching over 9 bases. The CDR3 consists of 15 residues. The V gene end was trimmed by 4 bases and the J gene end by 4 bases; junction bases not matched to a gene: 7. CDR1 and CDR2 (germline): SGHRS, YFSETQ.

Points on this clone: A read error may account for a junction end that differs from germline. The rearrangement joins TRBV7-9 to TRBJ2-2; 7 positions agree with TRBD2. CDR3 length: 16 residues. Germline lookup yields CDR1 SEHNR and CDR2 FQNEAQ (reference sequence). DNA of the CDR3: TGTTCCAGCAGCGCTCCCGGACTAGATGGAACCGGGGAGCTGTTTTTT. Its protein product is CSSSAPGLDGTGELFF.

The V call is TRBV11-3, the J call TRBJ2-1; D is perhaps TRBD2 (5 bases). V lost 1 base and J lost 6, with 13 bases in between. Germline V gene sequence: CDR1 SGHNT, CDR2 YENEEA. The CDR3 runs to 15 residues. The CDR3 here is CASSLGHGRVNEQFF. In DNA form, the CDR3 reads TGTGCCAGCAGCTTAGGCCACGGGCGGGTCAATGAGCAGTTCTTC. The full variable domain, with the rest looked up from reference TRBV11-3 and TRBJ2-1, is EAGVVQSPRYKIIEKKQPVAFWCNPISGHNTLYWYLQNLGQGPELLIRYENEEAVDDSQLPKDRFSAERLKGVDSTLKIQPAELGDSAVYLCASSLGHGRVNEQFFGPGTRLTVL.

The V and J genes are TRBV2 and TRBJ1-4, with D possibly TRBD1 on 6 matching bases. The CDR3 length is 12 residues. V was pared by 5 bases and J by 8 bases, with 9 bases between. In germline, CDR1 is SNHLY, CDR2 FYNNEI. CDR3 amino acids: CASSPGVEKLFF. The CDR3 nucleotides are TGTGCCAGCAGTCCAGGGGTGGAAAAACTGTTTTTT.

The genes are TRBV7-2 and TRBJ2-7, with D unresolved. The germline gives CDR1 SGHTA, CDR2 FQGNSA. V was clipped by 5 bases and J by 0 bases, with 11 bases between them. This CDR3 region has 14 residues. The chain's CDR3 is CASSAFSGSYEQYF. The DNA of the CDR3 is TGTGCCAGCAGCGCTTTCTCCGGCTCCTACGAGCAGTACTTC. Supplemented by reference TRBV7-2 and TRBJ2-7, the full variable domain reads GAGVSQSPSNKVTEKGKDVELRCDPISGHTALYWYRQSLGQGLEFLIYFQGNSAPDKSGLPSDRFSAERTGGSVSTLTIQRTQQEDSAVYLCASSAFSGSYEQYFGPGTRLTVT.

This clone came up a few times. The V and J genes are TRBV18 and TRBJ2-4; tentative D call: TRBD2 (6 bases). Germline CDR1 and CDR2: KGHSH and LQKENI. The length of the CDR3 is 17 residues. Trimming pared 2 bases from V and 3 bases from J, leaving 17 bases between. CDR3 sequence (DNA): TGTGCCAGCTCACCAGAAATTCACGGGGGAGGCAAAAACATTCAGTACTTC. It specifies CASSPEIHGGGKNIQYF.